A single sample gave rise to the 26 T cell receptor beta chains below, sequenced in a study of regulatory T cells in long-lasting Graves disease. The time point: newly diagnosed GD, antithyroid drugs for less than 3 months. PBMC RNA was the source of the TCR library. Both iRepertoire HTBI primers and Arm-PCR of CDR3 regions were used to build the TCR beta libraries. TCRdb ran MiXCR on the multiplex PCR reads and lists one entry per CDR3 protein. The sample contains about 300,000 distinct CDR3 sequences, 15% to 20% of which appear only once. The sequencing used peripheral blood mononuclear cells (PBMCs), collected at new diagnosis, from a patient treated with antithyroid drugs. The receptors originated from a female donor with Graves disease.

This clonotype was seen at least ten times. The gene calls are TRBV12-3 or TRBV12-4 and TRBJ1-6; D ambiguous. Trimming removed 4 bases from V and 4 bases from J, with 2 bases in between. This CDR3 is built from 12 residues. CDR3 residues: CASSYYNSPLHF. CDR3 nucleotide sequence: TGTGCCAGCAGTTATTATAATTCACCCCTCCACTTT.

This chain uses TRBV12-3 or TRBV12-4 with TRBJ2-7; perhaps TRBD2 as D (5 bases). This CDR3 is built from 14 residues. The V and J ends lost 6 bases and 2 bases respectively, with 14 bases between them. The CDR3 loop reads CASRSGTSAYEQYF. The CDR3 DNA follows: TGTGCCAGCAGGAGCGGAACCTCGGCCTACGAGCAGTACTTC.

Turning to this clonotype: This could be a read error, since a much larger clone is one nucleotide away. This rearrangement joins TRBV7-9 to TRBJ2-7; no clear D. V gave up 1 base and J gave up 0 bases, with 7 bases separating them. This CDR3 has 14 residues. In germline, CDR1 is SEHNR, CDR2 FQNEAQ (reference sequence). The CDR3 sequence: CASSLVRYSYEQYF. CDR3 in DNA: TGTGCCAGCAGCTTAGTCCGGTACTCCTACGAGCAGTACTTC.

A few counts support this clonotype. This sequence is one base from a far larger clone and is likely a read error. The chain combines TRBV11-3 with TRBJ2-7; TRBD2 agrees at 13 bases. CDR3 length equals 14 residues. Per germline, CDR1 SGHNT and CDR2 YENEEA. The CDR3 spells CASSRLAGGYEHYF. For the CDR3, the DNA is TGTGCCAGCAGCAGACTAGCGGGAGGCTACGAGCACTACTTC.

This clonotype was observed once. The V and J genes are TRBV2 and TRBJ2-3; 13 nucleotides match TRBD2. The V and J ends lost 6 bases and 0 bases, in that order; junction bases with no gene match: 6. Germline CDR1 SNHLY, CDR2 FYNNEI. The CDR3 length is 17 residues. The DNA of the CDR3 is TGTGCCAGCAGAGGACTAGCGGGAGTAACTAGCACAGATACGCAGTATTTT. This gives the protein CASRGLAGVTSTDTQYF.

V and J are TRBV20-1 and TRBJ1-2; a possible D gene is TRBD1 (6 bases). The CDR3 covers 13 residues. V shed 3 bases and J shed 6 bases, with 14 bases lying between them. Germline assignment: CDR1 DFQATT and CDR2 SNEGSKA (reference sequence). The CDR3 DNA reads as TGCAGTGCTAGCGGGCAGGGGAAGAATGGCTACACCTTC. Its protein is CSASGQGKNGYTF.

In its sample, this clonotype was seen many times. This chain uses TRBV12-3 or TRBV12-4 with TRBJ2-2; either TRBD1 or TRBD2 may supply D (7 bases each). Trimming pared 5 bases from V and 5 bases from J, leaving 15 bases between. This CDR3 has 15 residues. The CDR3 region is CASSPSGGGTGELFF. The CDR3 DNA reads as TGTGCCAGCAGTCCATCAGGGGGGGGGACCGGGGAGCTGTTTTTT.

CDR3 residues: CSALLTGNTEAFF. Written as DNA, the CDR3 is TGCAGTGCCCTGCTAACGGGGAACACTGAAGCTTTCTTT. The chain joins TRBV20-1 to TRBJ1-1; D ambiguous. V lost 6 bases and J lost 1, with 12 bases in between. The CDR3 has 13 residues. Germline V lookup: CDR1 DFQATT, CDR2 SNEGSKA (reference sequence).

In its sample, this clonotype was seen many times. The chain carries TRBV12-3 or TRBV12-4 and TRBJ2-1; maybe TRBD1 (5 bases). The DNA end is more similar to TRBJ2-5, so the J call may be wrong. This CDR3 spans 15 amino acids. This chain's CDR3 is CASSLARDSPETQYF. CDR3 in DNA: TGTGCCAGCAGTTTAGCCAGGGATTCTCCAGAGACCCAGTACTTC.

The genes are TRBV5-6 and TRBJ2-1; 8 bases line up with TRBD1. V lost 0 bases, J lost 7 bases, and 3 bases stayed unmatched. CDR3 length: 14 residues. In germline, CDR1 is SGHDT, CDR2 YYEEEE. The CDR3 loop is CASSLANRGNEQFF. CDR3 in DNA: TGTGCCAGCAGCTTGGCGAACAGGGGGAATGAGCAGTTCTTC.

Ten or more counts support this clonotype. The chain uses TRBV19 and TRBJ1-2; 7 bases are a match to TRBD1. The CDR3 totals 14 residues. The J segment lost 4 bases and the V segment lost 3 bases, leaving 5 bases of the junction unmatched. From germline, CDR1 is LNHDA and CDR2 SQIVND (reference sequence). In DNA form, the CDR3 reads TGTGCCAGTAGTATTACCCAGGGGGGCTATGGCTACACCTTC. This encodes CASSITQGGYGYTF.

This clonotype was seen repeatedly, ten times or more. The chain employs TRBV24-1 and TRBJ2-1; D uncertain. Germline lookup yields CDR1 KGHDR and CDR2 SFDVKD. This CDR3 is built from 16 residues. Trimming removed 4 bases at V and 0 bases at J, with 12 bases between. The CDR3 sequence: CATSDRRSSSYNEQFF. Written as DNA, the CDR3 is TGTGCCACCAGTGACCGCAGGTCTAGCTCCTACAATGAGCAGTTCTTC.

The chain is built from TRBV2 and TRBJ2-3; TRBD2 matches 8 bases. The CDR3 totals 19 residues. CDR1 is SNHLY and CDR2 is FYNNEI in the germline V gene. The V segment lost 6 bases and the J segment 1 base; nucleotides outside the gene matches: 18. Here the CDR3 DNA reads TGTGCCAGCAGCTACCCGGGACTAGTGGAGACTAGTGGCACAGATACGCAGTATTTT. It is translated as CASSYPGLVETSGTDTQYF.

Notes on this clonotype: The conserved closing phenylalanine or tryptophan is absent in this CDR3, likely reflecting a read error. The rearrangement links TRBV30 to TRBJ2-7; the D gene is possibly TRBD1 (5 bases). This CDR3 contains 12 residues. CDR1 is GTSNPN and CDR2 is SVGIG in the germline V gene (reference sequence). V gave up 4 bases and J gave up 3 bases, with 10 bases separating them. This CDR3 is CAWNRQFYEQYS. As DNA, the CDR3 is TGTGCCTGGAACAGACAGTTCTACGAGCAGTACTCC.

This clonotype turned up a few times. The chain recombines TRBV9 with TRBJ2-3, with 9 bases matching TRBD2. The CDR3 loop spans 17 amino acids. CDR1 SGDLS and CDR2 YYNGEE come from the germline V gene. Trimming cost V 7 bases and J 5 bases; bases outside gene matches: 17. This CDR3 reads CASSRRGLAGVEDTQYF. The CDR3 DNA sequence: TGTGCCAGCTCGCGTAGAGGATTAGCGGGAGTGGAAGATACGCAGTATTTT.

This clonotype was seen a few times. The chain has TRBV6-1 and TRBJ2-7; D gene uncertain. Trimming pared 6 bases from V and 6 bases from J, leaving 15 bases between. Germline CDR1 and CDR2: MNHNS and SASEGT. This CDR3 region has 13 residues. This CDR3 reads CASRVHGSPEQYF. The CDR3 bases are TGTGCCAGCAGGGTGCATGGGTCCCCCGAGCAGTACTTC.

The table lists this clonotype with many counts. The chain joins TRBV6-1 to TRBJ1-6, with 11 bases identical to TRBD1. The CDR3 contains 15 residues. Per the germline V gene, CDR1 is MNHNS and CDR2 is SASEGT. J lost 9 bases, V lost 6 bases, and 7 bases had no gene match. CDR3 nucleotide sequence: TGTGCCAGCAGCTTAGGGGGACAGGGGGTTTCACCCCTCCACTTT. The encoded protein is CASSLGGQGVSPLHF.

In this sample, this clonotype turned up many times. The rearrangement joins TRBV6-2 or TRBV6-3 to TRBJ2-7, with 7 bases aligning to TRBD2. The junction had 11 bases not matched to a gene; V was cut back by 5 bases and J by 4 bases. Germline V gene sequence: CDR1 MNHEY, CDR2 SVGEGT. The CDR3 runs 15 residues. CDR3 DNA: TGTGCCAGCAGTAGAGGGACGGGAGGCGAATACGAGCAGTACTTC. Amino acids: CASSRGTGGEYEQYF.

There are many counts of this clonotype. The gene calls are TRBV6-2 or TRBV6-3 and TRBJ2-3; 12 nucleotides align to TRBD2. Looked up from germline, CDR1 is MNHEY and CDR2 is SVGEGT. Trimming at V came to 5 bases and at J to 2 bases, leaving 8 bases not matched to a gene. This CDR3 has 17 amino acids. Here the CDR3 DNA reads TGTGCCAGCAGTGGTACTAGCGGGAGGCTTATCACAGATACGCAGTATTTT. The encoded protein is CASSGTSGRLITDTQYF.

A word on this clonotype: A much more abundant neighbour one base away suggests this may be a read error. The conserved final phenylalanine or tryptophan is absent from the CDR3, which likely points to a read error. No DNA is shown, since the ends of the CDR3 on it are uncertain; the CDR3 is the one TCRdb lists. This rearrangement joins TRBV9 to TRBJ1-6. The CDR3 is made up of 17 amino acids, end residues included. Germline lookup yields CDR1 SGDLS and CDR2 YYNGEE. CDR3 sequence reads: CASSNQDGRGPGWVGFL.

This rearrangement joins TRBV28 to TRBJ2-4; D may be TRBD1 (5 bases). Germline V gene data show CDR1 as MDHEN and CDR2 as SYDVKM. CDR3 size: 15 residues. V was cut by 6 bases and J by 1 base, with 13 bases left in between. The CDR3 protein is CASSPSGSAKNIQYF. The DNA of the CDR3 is TGTGCCAGCAGCCCCTCAGGGTCGGCCAAAAACATTCAGTACTTC.

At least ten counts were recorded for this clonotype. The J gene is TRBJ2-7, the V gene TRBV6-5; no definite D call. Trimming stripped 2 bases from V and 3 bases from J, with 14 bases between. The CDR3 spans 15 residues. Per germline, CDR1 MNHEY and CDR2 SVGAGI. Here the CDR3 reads CASSYGDTELYEQYF. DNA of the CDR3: TGTGCCAGCAGTTACGGTGACACGGAACTCTACGAGCAGTACTTC.

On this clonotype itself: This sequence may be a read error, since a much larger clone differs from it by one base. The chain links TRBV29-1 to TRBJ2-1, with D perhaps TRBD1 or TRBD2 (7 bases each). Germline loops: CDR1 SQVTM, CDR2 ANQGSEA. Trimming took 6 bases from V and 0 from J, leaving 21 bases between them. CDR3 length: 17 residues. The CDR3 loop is CSVGGGRGAGSYNEQFF. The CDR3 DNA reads TGCAGCGTGGGAGGGGGCAGGGGGGCAGGCTCCTACAATGAGCAGTTCTTC.

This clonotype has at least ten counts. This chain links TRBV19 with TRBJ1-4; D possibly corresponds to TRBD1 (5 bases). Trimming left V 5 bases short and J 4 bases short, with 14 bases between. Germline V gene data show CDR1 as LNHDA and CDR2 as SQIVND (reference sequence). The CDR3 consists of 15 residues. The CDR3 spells CASSSSDSLNEKLFF. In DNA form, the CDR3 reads TGTGCCAGTAGTTCGAGCGACAGTCTTAATGAAAAACTGTTTTTT.

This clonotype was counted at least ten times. In DNA form, the CDR3 reads TGTGCCAGGACCCAGCGGGAGCAGTTCTTC. Amino acids: CARTQREQFF. V is TRBV2 and J is TRBJ2-1, with a tentative D call TRBD2 (5 bases). Trimming took off 9 bases at V and 10 bases at J, with 10 bases between the two ends. CDR3 length: 10 residues. The germline gives CDR1 SNHLY, CDR2 FYNNEI.

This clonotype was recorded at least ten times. In DNA form, the CDR3 reads TGTGCCATCAGCTGGGCATATAGCAATCAGCCCCAGCATTTT. Protein product: CAISWAYSNQPQHF. V is TRBV2 and J is TRBJ1-5; D ambiguous. Germline CDR1 is SNHLY and CDR2 is FYNNEI. The CDR3 length is 14 residues. Trimming pared 10 bases from V and 0 bases from J, leaving 13 bases between. The full variable domain, its missing parts supplied by reference TRBV2 and TRBJ1-5, is EPEVTQTPSHQVTQMGQEVILRCVPISNHLYFYWYRQILGQKVEFLVSFYNNEISEKSEIFDDQFSVERPDGSNFTLKIRSTKLEDSAMYFCAISWAYSNQPQHFGDGTRLSIL.